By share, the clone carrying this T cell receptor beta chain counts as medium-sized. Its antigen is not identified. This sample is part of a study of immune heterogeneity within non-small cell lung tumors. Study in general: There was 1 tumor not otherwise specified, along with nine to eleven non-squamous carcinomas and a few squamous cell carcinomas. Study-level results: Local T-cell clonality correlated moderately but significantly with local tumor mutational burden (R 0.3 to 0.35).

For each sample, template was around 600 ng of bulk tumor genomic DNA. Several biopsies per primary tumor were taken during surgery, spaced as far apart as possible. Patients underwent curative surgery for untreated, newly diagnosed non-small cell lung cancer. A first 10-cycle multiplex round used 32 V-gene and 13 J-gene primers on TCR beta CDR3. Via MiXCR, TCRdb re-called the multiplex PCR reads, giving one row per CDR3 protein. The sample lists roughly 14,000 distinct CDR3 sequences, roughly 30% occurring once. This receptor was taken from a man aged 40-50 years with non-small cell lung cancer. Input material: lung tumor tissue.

The CDR3 DNA is TGTGCCAGCAGCGCACAGGGGGCGTCCAACGAGCAGTACTTC. Translated: CASSAQGASNEQYF. J is TRBJ2-7 and V is TRBV11-3, with 9 bases aligning to TRBD1. The germline gives CDR1 SGHNT, CDR2 YENEEA. V shed 5 bases and J 5 bases; nucleotides not matched to a gene: 7. This CDR3 contains 14 residues.